This TCR beta chain is from a study of Graves' ophthalmopathy and Graves' hyperthyroidism. Study overall: Investigators collected peripheral blood at initial diagnosis, before any treatment was given.

Germline CDR1 reads SGHAT; CDR2 reads FQDESV (reference sequence). V gave up 5 bases and J gave up 5 bases; unmatched junction bases: 13. The CDR3 has 16 amino acids. Amplified TCR beta CDR3 regions were obtained using RNA transcripts as template. Second-round multiplex PCR followed a first-round RT-PCR using HTBI primers. TCRdb ran MiXCR on the multiplex PCR reads and lists one entry per CDR3 protein. The repertoire has about 500,000 distinct CDR3 sequences, under 15% of them found once; the top ten carry 9.8%. General study findings and limits: Prediction of ophthalmopathy progression reached over 65% sensitivity and 72% to 75% specificity. Among expanded thyroid clonotypes above 0.001 frequency, most also occurred in blood.

Clinicians diagnosed using symptoms, serum thyroxine, TRAb, thyroid ultrasound and orbital computed tomography. This clonotype was observed many times. As yet, its antigen is unknown. The TCR sequence derives from a woman in her twenties or thirties with Graves' ophthalmopathy. The chain employs TRBV11-1 and TRBJ2-7; 9 bases fit TRBD2. The specimen was blood. The CDR3 spells CASSRTTGTSFDEQYF. The CDR3 coding sequence is TGTGCCAGCAGCCGAACAACCGGGACTAGCTTCGACGAGCAGTACTTC.